Listed here is a single T cell receptor (beta chain). The clone's antigen remains unknown. No much larger clone is present one base from it, and per-base qualities are unavailable. These data come from a study of shared T cell receptors in the human thymus (dated by TCRdb to the early 2020s). Context from the whole study: The study examined how self-reactive, shared T-cell receptor alpha chains are generated in the human thymus.

CDR1 is given as MDHEN and CDR2 as SYDVKM, both from the germline V gene. Between the V and J ends, shortened by 7 bases and 6 bases respectively, the junction contains 22 bases. The CDR3 contains 15 residues, cysteine and phenylalanine counted. The only DNA kept is the CDR3, 45 bases in frame from the first base. Libraries came from the immunoSEQ multiplex PCR assay. This is the immuneACCESS table as TCRdb keeps it, with only in-frame sequences that have V and J called. A part of the clones is gone; compared with another copy, unresolved V genes explain less than half, and the rest is unexplained. The sample includes some 400,000 clones, with about 95% observed a single time. Clones ranked in the top ten supply 0.02% of the sample.

The sequence was obtained from a human donor. The chain is encoded by TRBV28 joined to TRBJ2-7; the D gene remains uncertain. Sequencing was performed on thymocytes. The CDR3 reads CASTPSARRTGEQYF. The DNA reads TGTGCCAGCACCCCCTCGGCAAGGCGGACGGGCGAGCAGTACTTC.